This TCR beta chain was sequenced during a study of CXCR3-negative and CXCR3-positive naive CD8 T cells. Broader study findings: Cryopreserved PBMCs had partly decreased CXCR3 expression; fresh PBMCs were used in most assays. Naive cells that were CXCR3-negative or CXCR3-positive used TRBV-TRBJ genes alike, while memory cells diverged. More hydrophobic TRB CDR3s occurred in CXCR3-positive than in CXCR3-negative naive cells.

CD45RO-CCR7+CD27+CD95- cells counted as naive CD8+ T cells. Germline-derived CDR1 and CDR2 are MGHRA and YSYEKL. CDR3 length equals 16 residues. With UMI labels, 5' RACE was used to prepare the TRB cDNA libraries. TCRdb re-called the 5' RACE reads and gives one entry per CDR3 protein, without DNA. This table holds about 150,000 distinct CDR3 sequences. Points on this clonotype: The antigen is undetermined.

The sequence was collected from a human donor in good health. Some clones in this sample may be carry-over from other donors' samples. The V gene is TRBV4-1, the J gene TRBJ2-1; the D gene TCRdb calls, TRBD1, cannot be checked with no DNA. Input material: naive CXCR3+ CD8+ T cells from blood. Subset denoted: CD45RO-CCR7+CD27+CD95- naive CD8+ T cells expressing CXCR3 (TNR3+). The CDR3 loop reads CASSHPGQNAYNEQFF.